The clone carrying this T cell receptor (beta chain) was counted at least ten times. What it binds is unknown. The sample originates from a study of identical twins. Findings and limits, study-wide: Excess sharing between twins was weaker in beta out-of-frame sequences. Models predicted less out-of-frame TCR alpha sharing in monozygotic twins than was found. Insertions were fewer in abundant cord blood beta clonotypes, whereas memory repertoires showed none of this pattern.

This CDR3 has 14 amino acids. The V gene end was trimmed by 4 bases and the J gene end by 6 bases; junction bases not matched to a gene: 5. CDR1 and CDR2 from the germline V gene are SNHLY and FYNNEI. Template switching added a universal primer site; cDNA carried unique molecular identifiers. TCRdb reprocessed the 5' RACE reads with MiXCR, giving one entry per CDR3 protein. This table holds approximately 140,000 distinct CDR3 sequences, 3% to 4% found once. The clonotype comes from a man aged 18 to 29 in good health. The chain has TRBV2 and TRBJ2-3, with TRBD2 identical over 9 bases. Sequenced material: memory T cells sorted from blood. CDR3 region: CASSGLAGRDTQYF. The CDR3 nucleotides are TGTGCCAGCAGTGGGCTAGCGGGAAGGGATACGCAGTATTTT.